This is a list of T cell receptor beta chains from one sample in a study of shared T cell receptors in the human thymus. Assay: immunoSEQ multiplex PCR; the TCRdb copy retains only in-frame clones and omits some. This sample has approximately 660,000 clones, with 70% to 90% found just once. These data were also filed under a second study, of human thymus T cells.

The sample taken for sequencing was thymocytes. Receptor source: a boy in the first two years of life with a congenital heart defect. Each CDR3 is given with its conserved first and last residue. Fields, in order: V gene, D gene, J gene, clone size, CDR3 protein, CDR3 DNA. A D gene is named only where the DNA matches it firmly. Expanded clones get a size class; other rows say once, few or many, or leave the size out.

V gene: TRBV21-1
D gene: -
J gene: TRBJ2-1
clone size: -
CDR3 protein: CASSKGVGGRNEQFF
CDR3 DNA: TGTGCCAGCAGCAAAGGCGTGGGAGGGAGGAATGAGCAGTTCTTC

V gene: TRBV29-1
D gene: TRBD2
J gene: TRBJ2-1
clone size: once
CDR3 protein: CSARLGLAGAGEQFF
CDR3 DNA: TGCAGCGCTCGCTTGGGACTAGCGGGAGCCGGTGAGCAGTTCTTC

V gene: TRBV7-2
D gene: TRBD2
J gene: TRBJ2-7
clone size: -
CDR3 protein: CASSLPPAGGLYEQYF
CDR3 DNA: TGTGCCAGCAGCTTGCCCCCAGCGGGAGGGCTCTACGAGCAGTACTTC

V gene: TRBV18
D gene: -
J gene: TRBJ1-5
clone size: -
CDR3 protein: CASSARGGISNQPQHF
CDR3 DNA: TGTGCCAGCTCAGCGCGTGGGGGGATTAGCAATCAGCCCCAGCATTTT

V gene: TRBV5-6
D gene: TRBD2
J gene: TRBJ2-7
clone size: -
CDR3 protein: CASSFTGGTYEQYF
CDR3 DNA: TGTGCCAGCAGCTTTACCGGGGGGACCTACGAGCAGTACTTC

V gene: TRBV5-3
D gene: TRBD1
J gene: TRBJ1-4
clone size: -
CDR3 protein: CARSPGDRGRGGEKLFF
CDR3 DNA: TGTGCCAGAAGCCCTGGGGACAGGGGGCGAGGTGGTGAAAAACTGTTTTTT

V gene: TRBV28
D gene: TRBD1
J gene: TRBJ2-5
clone size: -
CDR3 protein: CASTKSPGQGASQETQYF
CDR3 DNA: TGTGCCAGCACCAAAAGTCCCGGACAGGGGGCGAGCCAAGAGACCCAGTACTTC

V gene: TRBV28
D gene: -
J gene: TRBJ2-1
clone size: -
CDR3 protein: CASSRGHGSYNEQFF
CDR3 DNA: TGTGCCAGCAGCCGGGGACATGGCTCCTACAATGAGCAGTTCTTC

V gene: TRBV27
D gene: TRBD2
J gene: TRBJ2-1
clone size: few
CDR3 protein: CASNLTSGSYNEQFF
CDR3 DNA: TGTGCCAGCAACCTGACTAGCGGGAGTTACAATGAGCAGTTCTTC

V gene: TRBV10-3
D gene: TRBD1
J gene: TRBJ1-4
clone size: -
CDR3 protein: CAISGQGRNEKLFF
CDR3 DNA: TGTGCCATCAGTGGACAGGGCCGGAACGAAAAACTGTTTTTT

V gene: TRBV5-4
D gene: -
J gene: TRBJ2-7
clone size: -
CDR3 protein: CASSLEWGLGSHYEQYF
CDR3 DNA: TGTGCCAGCAGCTTGGAATGGGGGCTTGGATCCCACTACGAGCAGTACTTC

V gene: TRBV6-5
D gene: TRBD1
J gene: TRBJ2-7
clone size: -
CDR3 protein: CASSYRQGANEQYF
CDR3 DNA: TGTGCCAGCAGTTACCGGCAGGGGGCTAACGAGCAGTACTTC

V gene: TRBV19
D gene: TRBD1
J gene: TRBJ1-6
clone size: -
CDR3 protein: CASSDGARQGDSPLHF
CDR3 DNA: TGTGCCAGTAGCGATGGGGCCCGGCAGGGGGATTCACCCCTCCACTTT

V gene: TRBV11-2
D gene: TRBD1
J gene: TRBJ2-3
clone size: -
CDR3 protein: CASSLDRYRGYTDTQYF
CDR3 DNA: TGTGCCAGCAGCTTAGATCGGTACAGGGGGTACACAGATACGCAGTATTTT

V gene: TRBV7-9
D gene: TRBD1
J gene: TRBJ1-2
clone size: few
CDR3 protein: CASSSPGTGGEDYGYTF
CDR3 DNA: TGTGCCAGCAGCTCCCCCGGGACAGGGGGGGAAGACTATGGCTACACCTTC

V gene: TRBV6-6
D gene: -
J gene: TRBJ1-3
clone size: -
CDR3 protein: CASRDVEGEGGNTIYF
CDR3 DNA: TGTGCCAGCAGGGACGTCGAGGGAGAAGGCGGAAACACCATATATTTT

V gene: TRBV5-1
D gene: -
J gene: TRBJ1-1
clone size: -
CDR3 protein: CASSLAGQNTEAFF
CDR3 DNA: TGCGCCAGCAGCTTGGCCGGACAGAACACTGAAGCTTTCTTT

V gene: TRBV11-3
D gene: TRBD2
J gene: TRBJ2-5
clone size: -
CDR3 protein: CASSSLAEETQYF
CDR3 DNA: TGTGCCAGCAGCTCTCTAGCGGAAGAGACCCAGTACTTC

V gene: TRBV13
D gene: TRBD1
J gene: TRBJ2-1
clone size: -
CDR3 protein: CASQWDRADNEQFF
CDR3 DNA: TGTGCCAGCCAGTGGGACAGGGCCGACAATGAGCAGTTCTTC

V gene: TRBV30
D gene: -
J gene: TRBJ2-7
clone size: -
CDR3 protein: CAWTTGNCPHEQYF
CDR3 DNA: TGTGCCTGGACCACGGGAAACTGTCCGCACGAGCAGTACTTC

V gene: TRBV13
D gene: -
J gene: TRBJ2-1
clone size: -
CDR3 protein: CASRAGAISSYNEQFF
CDR3 DNA: TGTGCCAGCAGGGCGGGGGCGATAAGCTCCTACAATGAGCAGTTCTTC

V gene: TRBV4-2
D gene: TRBD2
J gene: TRBJ2-7
clone size: -
CDR3 protein: CASSQLREGGTPYEQYF
CDR3 DNA: TGTGCCAGCAGCCAACTGAGGGAGGGAGGGACGCCCTACGAGCAGTACTTC

V gene: TRBV9
D gene: -
J gene: TRBJ2-7
clone size: -
CDR3 protein: CASSAHSYEQYF
CDR3 DNA: TGTGCCAGCAGCGCCCACTCCTACGAGCAGTACTTC

V gene: TRBV18
D gene: TRBD1
J gene: TRBJ1-5
clone size: -
CDR3 protein: CASSTGQGGQPQHF
CDR3 DNA: TGTGCCAGCTCAACAGGACAGGGCGGGCAGCCCCAGCATTTT

V gene: TRBV5-1
D gene: TRBD1
J gene: TRBJ1-4
clone size: -
CDR3 protein: CASSPTRDRGEAGEKLFF
CDR3 DNA: TGCGCCAGCAGCCCGACCCGGGACAGGGGCGAAGCGGGTGAAAAACTGTTTTTT

V gene: TRBV11-2
D gene: -
J gene: TRBJ2-7
clone size: -
CDR3 protein: CASSFPTLEQYF
CDR3 DNA: TGTGCCAGCAGCTTCCCAACTCTCGAGCAGTACTTC

V gene: TRBV27
D gene: TRBD2
J gene: TRBJ2-3
clone size: -
CDR3 protein: CASSPGTSGNTDTQYF
CDR3 DNA: TGTGCCAGCAGTCCCGGGACTAGCGGGAACACAGATACGCAGTATTTT